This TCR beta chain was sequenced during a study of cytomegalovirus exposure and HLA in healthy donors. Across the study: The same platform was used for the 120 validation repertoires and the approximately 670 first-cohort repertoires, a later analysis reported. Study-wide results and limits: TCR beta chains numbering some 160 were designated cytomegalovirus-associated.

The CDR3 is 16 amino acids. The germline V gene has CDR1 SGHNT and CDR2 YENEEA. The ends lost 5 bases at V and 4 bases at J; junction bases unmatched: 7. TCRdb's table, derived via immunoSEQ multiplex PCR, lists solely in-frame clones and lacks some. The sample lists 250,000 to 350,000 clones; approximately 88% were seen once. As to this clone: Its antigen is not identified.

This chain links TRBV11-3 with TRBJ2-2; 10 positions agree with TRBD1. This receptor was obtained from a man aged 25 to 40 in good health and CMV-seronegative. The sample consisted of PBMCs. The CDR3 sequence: CASSPTRTGGTGELFF. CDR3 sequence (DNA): TGTGCCAGCAGCCCGACACGGACAGGGGGCACCGGGGAGCTGTTTTTT.